Many counts were recorded for the clone carrying this TCR beta chain. This sample was included in a study of patients and donors after allogeneic stem cell transplantation. The V gene lost 6 bases and the J gene lost 6 bases, with 9 bases spanning the gap. This CDR3 spans 12 amino acids. Germline CDR1 and CDR2: SEHNR and FQNEAQ (reference sequence). From the RT-PCR reads, TCRdb called clonotypes with MiXCR, one entry per CDR3 protein. The sample carries under 200,000 distinct CDR3 sequences, around 30% recorded once. Sequencing was performed on blood, either unsorted or a sorted T cell fraction (not recorded which). This TCR came from a human donor who was either an allogeneic HSCT recipient or a stem cell or donor lymphocyte infusion donor (not recorded which). It is not recorded whose cells these are; they may come from a transplant donor. The V call is TRBV7-9, the J call TRBJ2-4, with unresolved D. The CDR3, as DNA: TGTGCCAGCAGTCCTCAGACAAACATTCAGTACTTC. Translated: CASSPQTNIQYF.